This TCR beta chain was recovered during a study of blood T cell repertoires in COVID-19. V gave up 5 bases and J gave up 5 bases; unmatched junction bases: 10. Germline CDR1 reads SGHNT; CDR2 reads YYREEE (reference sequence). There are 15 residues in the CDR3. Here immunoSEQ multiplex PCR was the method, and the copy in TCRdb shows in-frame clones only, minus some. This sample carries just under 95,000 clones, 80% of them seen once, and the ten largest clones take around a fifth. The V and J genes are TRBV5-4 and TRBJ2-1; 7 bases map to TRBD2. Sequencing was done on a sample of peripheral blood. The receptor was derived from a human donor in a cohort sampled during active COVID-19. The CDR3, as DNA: TGTGCCAGCAGTCTGGGGGGGACTACAAACAATGAGCAGTTCTTC. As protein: CASSLGGTTNNEQFF. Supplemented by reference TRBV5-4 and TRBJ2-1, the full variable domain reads ETGVTQSPTHLIKTRGQQVTLRCSSQSGHNTVSWYQQALGQGPQFIFQYYREEENGRGNFPPRFSGLQFPNYSSELNVNALELDDSALYLCASSLGGTTNNEQFFGPGTRLTVL.